This T cell receptor beta chain came from a study of post-analysis software for immune sequencing data. This clonotype has just a few counts. Unique molecular identifiers featured in each of the TCR beta cDNA libraries. Each batch of about 0.95 to 10 million T cells produced around 460,000 cDNA molecules. A single record per CDR3 protein comes from TCRdb applying MiXCR to the PCR reads. Here the sample spans about 540,000 distinct CDR3 sequences, around a third being singletons. The receptor was isolated from a girl aged 2-17 years with multiple sclerosis. Material: blood.

The CDR3 loop reads CSAQGVETQYF. The CDR3 nucleotides read TGCAGCGCACAGGGGGTGGAGACCCAGTACTTC. V gene TRBV29-1 combines with J gene TRBJ2-4; 8 nucleotides match TRBD1. The DNA end favors TRBJ2-5, so the J call may be wrong. The V gene's germline CDR1 is SQVTM and CDR2 ANQGSEA. The CDR3 is 11 residues long.